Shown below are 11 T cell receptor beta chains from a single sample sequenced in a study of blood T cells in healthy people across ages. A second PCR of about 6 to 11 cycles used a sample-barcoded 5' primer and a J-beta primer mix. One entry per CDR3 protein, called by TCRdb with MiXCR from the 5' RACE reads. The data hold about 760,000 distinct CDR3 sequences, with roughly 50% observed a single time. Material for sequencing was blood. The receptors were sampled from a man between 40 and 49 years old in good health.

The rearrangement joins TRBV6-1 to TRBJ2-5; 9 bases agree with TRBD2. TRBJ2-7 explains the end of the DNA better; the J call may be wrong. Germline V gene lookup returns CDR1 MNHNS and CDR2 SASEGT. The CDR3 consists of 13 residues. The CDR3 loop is CASSETSGYEQYF. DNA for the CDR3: TGTGCCAGCAGTGAGACTAGCGGCTACGAGCAGTACTTC.

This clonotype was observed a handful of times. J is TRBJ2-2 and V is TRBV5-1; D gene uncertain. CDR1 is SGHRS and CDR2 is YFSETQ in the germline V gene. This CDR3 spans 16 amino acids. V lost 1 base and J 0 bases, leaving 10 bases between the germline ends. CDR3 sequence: CASSLNIGPNTGELFF. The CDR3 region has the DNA TGCGCCAGCAGCTTGAATATTGGGCCGAACACCGGGGAGCTGTTTTTT. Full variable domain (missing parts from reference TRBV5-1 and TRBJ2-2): KAGVTQTPRYLIKTRGQQVTLSCSPISGHRSVSWYQQTPGQGLQFLFEYFSETQRNKGNFPGRFSGRQFSNSRSEMNVSTLELGDSALYLCASSLNIGPNTGELFFGEGSRLTVL.

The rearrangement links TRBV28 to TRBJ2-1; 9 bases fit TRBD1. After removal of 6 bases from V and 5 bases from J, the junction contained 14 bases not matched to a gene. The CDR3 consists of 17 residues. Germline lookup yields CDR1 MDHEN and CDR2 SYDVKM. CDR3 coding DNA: TGTGCCAGCAGCCGCAGGGCCGGGACAGGGAAGGACAATGAGCAGTTCTTC. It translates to CASSRRAGTGKDNEQFF. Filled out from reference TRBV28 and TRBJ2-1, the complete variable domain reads DVKVTQSSRYLVKRTGEKVFLECVQDMDHENMFWYRQDPGLGLRLIYFSYDVKMKEKGDIPEGYSVSREKKERFSLILESASTNQTSMYLCASSRRAGTGKDNEQFFGPGTRLTVL.

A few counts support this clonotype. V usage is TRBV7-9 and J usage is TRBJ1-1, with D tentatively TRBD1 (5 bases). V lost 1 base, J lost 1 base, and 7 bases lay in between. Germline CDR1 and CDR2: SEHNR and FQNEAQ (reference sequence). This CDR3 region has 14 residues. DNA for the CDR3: TGTGCCAGCAGCTTAGTGGGGGAGAACACTGAAGCTTTCTTT. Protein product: CASSLVGENTEAFF.

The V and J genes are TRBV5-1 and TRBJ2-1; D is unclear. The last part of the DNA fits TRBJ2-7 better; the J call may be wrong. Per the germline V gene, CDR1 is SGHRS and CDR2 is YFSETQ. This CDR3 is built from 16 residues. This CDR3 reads CASSLGYTSSYNEQYF. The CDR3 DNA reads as TGCGCCAGCAGCTTGGGCTACACGAGCTCCTACAATGAGCAGTACTTC.

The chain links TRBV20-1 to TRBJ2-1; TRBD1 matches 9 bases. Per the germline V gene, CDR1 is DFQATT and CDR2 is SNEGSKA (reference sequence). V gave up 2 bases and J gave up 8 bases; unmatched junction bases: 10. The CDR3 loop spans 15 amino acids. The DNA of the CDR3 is TGCAGTGCTAGAACCCCGGGACAGGGTACCCATGAGCAGTTCTTC. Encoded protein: CSARTPGQGTHEQFF.

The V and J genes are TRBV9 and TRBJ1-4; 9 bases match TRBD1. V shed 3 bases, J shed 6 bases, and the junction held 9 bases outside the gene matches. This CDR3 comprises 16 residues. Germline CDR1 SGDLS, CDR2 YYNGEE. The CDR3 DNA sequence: TGTGCCAGCAGCGGACAGGGACAGGGAGAGGATGAAAAACTGTTTTTT. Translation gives CASSGQGQGEDEKLFF.

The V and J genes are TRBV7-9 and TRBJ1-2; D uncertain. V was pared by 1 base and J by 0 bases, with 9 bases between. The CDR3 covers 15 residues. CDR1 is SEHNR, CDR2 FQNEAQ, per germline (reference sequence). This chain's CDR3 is CASSLVTPTNYGYTF. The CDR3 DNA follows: TGTGCCAGCAGCTTAGTCACACCTACTAACTATGGCTACACCTTC.

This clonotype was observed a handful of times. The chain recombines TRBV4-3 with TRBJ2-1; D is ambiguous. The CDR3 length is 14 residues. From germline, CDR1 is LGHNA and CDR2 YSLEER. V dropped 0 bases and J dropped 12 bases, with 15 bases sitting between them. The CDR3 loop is CASSQDRSSSGQFF. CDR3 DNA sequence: TGCGCCAGCAGCCAAGATCGAAGTTCTTCGGGGCAGTTCTTC.

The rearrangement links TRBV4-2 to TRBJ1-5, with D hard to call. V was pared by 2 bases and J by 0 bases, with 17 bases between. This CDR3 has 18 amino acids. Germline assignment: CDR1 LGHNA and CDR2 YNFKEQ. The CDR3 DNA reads TGTGCCAGCAGCCAATCTTCTTCGGCAGATCATAGCAATCAGCCCCAGCATTTT. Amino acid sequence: CASSQSSSADHSNQPQHF.

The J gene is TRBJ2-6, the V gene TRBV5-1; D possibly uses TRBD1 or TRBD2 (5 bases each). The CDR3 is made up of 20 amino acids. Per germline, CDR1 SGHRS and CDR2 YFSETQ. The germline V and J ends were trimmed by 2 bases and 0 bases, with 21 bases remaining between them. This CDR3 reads CASSFRGGGRYGSGANVLTF. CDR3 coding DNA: TGCGCCAGCAGCTTTAGGGGCGGAGGTCGGTATGGCTCTGGGGCCAACGTCCTGACTTTC.